The 27 T cell receptor beta chains below were found in one sample sequenced in a study of blood T cell repertoires in COVID-19. Repertoires were generated with immunoSEQ multiplex PCR, while TCRdb's copy carries only in-frame clones and drops some. The sample yields roughly 100,000 clones, roughly 79% seen once. Sequenced input: peripheral blood. These TCRs come from an elderly man with COVID-19, enrolled during active disease.

CDR3 coding DNA: TGCAGCGTTGACCTCCGGGACAGGGGGCGTCCAGATACGCAGTATTTT. The encoded protein is CSVDLRDRGRPDTQYF. The chain employs TRBV29-1 and TRBJ2-3; 12 nucleotides align to TRBD1. Trimming at V came to 3 bases and at J to 4 bases, leaving 8 bases not matched to a gene. CDR3 size: 16 residues. Germline loops: CDR1 SQVTM, CDR2 ANQGSEA.

A note on this clone: The identical CDR3 is also encoded by other nucleotide sequences in the sample. This sequence joins TRBV3-1 (or the pseudogene TRBV3-2) and TRBJ2-2, with 12 bases lining up with TRBD1. V lost 4 bases and J lost 3; bases outside the gene matches: 3. The CDR3 is 16 residues long. Germline V lookup: CDR1 LGHDT, CDR2 YNNKEL (reference sequence). DNA for the CDR3: TGTGCCAGCAGCCTAGGGACAGGGGGCCACACCGGGGAGCTGTTTTTT. This encodes CASSLGTGGHTGELFF.

This clone was seen only once. This sequence joins TRBV27 and TRBJ2-1, with D perhaps matching TRBD1 (7 bases). Trimming took 7 bases from V and 9 from J, leaving 22 bases between them. CDR1 MNHEY and CDR2 SMNVEV come from the germline V gene (reference sequence). The CDR3 consists of 15 residues. The CDR3 DNA follows: TGTGCCAGCAAGGGTTCAGGAGGGGGCAACGGTGAGCAGTTCTTC. It yields the protein CASKGSGGGNGEQFF.

The V call is TRBV6-2 or TRBV6-3, the J call TRBJ1-1; D unclear. Germline lookup yields CDR1 MNHEY and CDR2 SVGEGT. The V end lost 2 bases, the J end lost 7 bases, and 8 bases lay between the germline ends. CDR3 length: 12 residues. CDR3 in DNA: TGTGCCAGCAGTTACCCAGATTATGAAGCTTTCTTT. Translation gives CASSYPDYEAFF.

The sample holds a few counts of this clone. The gene calls are TRBV7-9 and TRBJ2-2; 7 nucleotides agree with TRBD1. CDR1 is SEHNR and CDR2 is FQNEAQ in the germline V gene (reference sequence). V gave up 5 bases and J gave up 4 bases; unmatched junction bases: 7. The CDR3 totals 15 residues. CDR3 DNA sequence: TGTGCCAGCAGCGCAACAGGGGATGGCACCGGGGAGCTGTTTTTT. Translating it yields CASSATGDGTGELFF.

The rearrangement joins TRBV5-6 to TRBJ1-4; D is unresolved. V lost 0 bases, J lost 4 bases, and 7 bases lay in between. Germline V gene sequence: CDR1 SGHDT, CDR2 YYEEEE. This CDR3 has 14 amino acids. The CDR3 here is CASSLGPFNEKLFF. The CDR3 nucleotides are TGTGCCAGCAGCTTGGGGCCCTTTAATGAAAAACTGTTTTTT.

This chain uses TRBV2 with TRBJ2-2; 7 nucleotides match TRBD1. The V and J ends lost 4 bases and 6 bases, in that order; junction bases with no gene match: 8. CDR1 and CDR2 (germline): SNHLY, FYNNEI. The CDR3 covers 15 residues. This CDR3 is CASSGQGELAGELFF. The CDR3, as DNA: TGTGCCAGCAGTGGACAGGGCGAATTAGCCGGGGAGCTGTTTTTT.

CDR3 amino acids: CASRVRGQGANQPQHF. For the CDR3, the DNA is TGTGCCAGCAGAGTTCGAGGACAGGGGGCGAATCAGCCCCAGCATTTT. The J gene is TRBJ1-5, the V gene TRBV27, with 11 bases aligning to TRBD1. The CDR3 is 16 amino acids. Germline V lookup: CDR1 MNHEY, CDR2 SMNVEV (reference sequence). After removal of 6 bases from V and 4 bases from J, the junction contained 8 bases not matched to a gene.

The chain uses TRBV18 and TRBJ2-1; TRBD2 aligns across 10 bases. The CDR3 is 16 residues long. CDR1 is KGHSH and CDR2 is LQKENI in the germline V gene. After removal of 2 bases from V and 8 bases from J, the junction contained 9 bases not matched to a gene. CDR3 residues: CASSPYVAGGLDEQFF. The CDR3 nucleotides are TGTGCCAGCTCACCATACGTAGCGGGAGGTCTCGATGAGCAGTTCTTC.

The chain combines TRBV7-2 with TRBJ1-1, with TRBD1 as a possible D gene (6 bases). This CDR3 has 17 residues. The V end was cut by 2 bases, the J end by 0 bases, with 16 bases between. Germline V gene sequence: CDR1 SGHTA, CDR2 FQGNSA. DNA for the CDR3: TGTGCCAGCAGCTTACAGGGGATACACGCCATGAACACTGAAGCTTTCTTT. Protein sequence: CASSLQGIHAMNTEAFF.

This clone came up many times. The V gene is TRBV3-1 (or the pseudogene TRBV3-2), the J gene TRBJ1-1; 8 bases are shared with TRBD1. The germline V gene encodes CDR1 LGHDT and CDR2 YNNKEL (reference sequence). V was clipped by 1 base and J by 0 bases; unmatched bases: 1. CDR3 length: 15 residues. Here the CDR3 DNA reads TGTGCCAGCAGCCAAGGGGACAGGTTGAACACTGAAGCTTTCTTT. This encodes CASSQGDRLNTEAFF.

The chain uses TRBV28 and TRBJ1-2; TRBD1 matches 8 bases. Germline values: CDR1 MDHEN, CDR2 SYDVKM. Unmatched junction bases numbered 4, after V lost 4 bases and J lost 3 bases. The CDR3 totals 14 residues. CDR3 nucleotide sequence: TGTGCCAGCAGTTGGACAGGGTTGGACTATGGCTACACCTTC. As protein: CASSWTGLDYGYTF.

CDR3 DNA sequence: TGTGCCAGCAGAATTGGGACAGGGGTCTACAATGAGCAGTTCTTC. Protein: CASRIGTGVYNEQFF. The chain couples TRBV27 to TRBJ2-1; 10 nucleotides agree with TRBD1. CDR1 is MNHEY, CDR2 SMNVEV, per germline (reference sequence). J was trimmed by 3 bases and V by 6 bases; bases with no gene match: 5. This CDR3 spans 15 amino acids.

The gene calls are TRBV2 and TRBJ2-7; no definite D call. The germline V gene encodes CDR1 SNHLY and CDR2 FYNNEI. V gave up 5 bases and J gave up 6 bases, with 17 bases separating them. The CDR3 length is 14 residues. Written as DNA, the CDR3 is TGTGCCAGCAGTTCCGACAACCCCTCGTCCGAGCAGTACTTC. Protein product: CASSSDNPSSEQYF.

V is TRBV10-3 and J is TRBJ1-6, with D maybe TRBD1 (6 bases). This CDR3 is 15 amino acids long. Trimming took 3 bases from V and 5 from J, leaving 11 bases between them. Germline loops: CDR1 ENHRY, CDR2 SYGVKD. CDR3 sequence (DNA): TGTGCCATCAGTGATCGGGCAGGGGATAATTCACCCCTCCACTTT. Translation gives CAISDRAGDNSPLHF.

The chain carries TRBV6-5 and TRBJ1-2; no clear D. The CDR3 is 15 residues long. Germline V lookup: CDR1 MNHEY, CDR2 SVGAGI. V lost 2 bases and J 0 bases, leaving 10 bases between the germline ends. CDR3: CASSYSSLANYGYTF. CDR3 sequence (DNA): TGTGCCAGCAGTTACAGCAGCCTAGCTAACTATGGCTACACCTTC.

This clone showed up just a few times. The chain couples TRBV19 to TRBJ2-7; the D gene is possibly TRBD1 (6 bases). The germline V and J ends were trimmed by 3 bases and 3 bases, with 12 bases remaining between them. Germline V gene data show CDR1 as LNHDA and CDR2 as SQIVND (reference sequence). The CDR3 is 14 amino acids. DNA for the CDR3: TGTGCCAGTAGTATTGGCAGGGGTGGCTACGAGCAGTACTTC. It translates to CASSIGRGGYEQYF.

The chain employs TRBV19 and TRBJ1-6; 7 bases agree with TRBD1. V lost 5 bases to trimming and J lost 7 bases; unmatched junction nucleotides: 8. The CDR3 has 15 residues. The germline V gene encodes CDR1 LNHDA and CDR2 SQIVND (reference sequence). The CDR3 DNA sequence: TGTGCCAGTAGTGCGCAAGACAGGGTGAATTCACCCCTCCACTTT. Residues: CASSAQDRVNSPLHF.

V and J are TRBV2 and TRBJ1-6, with 7 bases identical to TRBD1. The CDR3 is 13 amino acids. Germline-derived CDR1 and CDR2 are SNHLY and FYNNEI. J gave up 10 bases and V 4 bases, and 4 bases lay outside the gene matches. DNA for the CDR3: TGTGCCAGCAGTGGGGACAGAAAGTCACCCCTCCACTTT. Translated, it gives CASSGDRKSPLHF.

Remarks on this clone: The germline gene is not matched at one end of the junction; a read error may be the cause. The chain joins TRBV2 to TRBJ2-7, with 7 bases matching TRBD2. The germline V gene has CDR1 SNHLY and CDR2 FYNNEI. This CDR3 spans 11 amino acids. The CDR3 DNA is TGCCTAAGCGGGGAATCCTACGAGCAGTACTTC. Its protein product is CLSGESYEQYF.

The V and J genes are TRBV27 and TRBJ2-1, with 10 bases aligning to TRBD2. Trimming took 0 bases from V and 7 from J; bases not matched to a gene: 6. In germline, CDR1 is MNHEY, CDR2 SMNVEV (reference sequence). The CDR3 sequence is 16 residues long. The CDR3 bases are TGTGCCAGCAGTTTATCTAGCGGGGGGTTGATGAATGAGCAGTTCTTC. Residues: CASSLSSGGLMNEQFF.

The sample holds one count of this clone. V and J are TRBV5-6 and TRBJ2-1, with D unclear. The CDR3 covers 15 residues. The V gene's germline CDR1 is SGHDT and CDR2 YYEEEE. V gave up 3 bases and J gave up 4 bases, with 14 bases separating them. CDR3 nucleotides: TGTGCCAGCAGCTCACTTGCACAGTATTACAATGAGCAGTTCTTC. Translated: CASSSLAQYYNEQFF.

This chain connects TRBV5-4 to TRBJ1-5; D ambiguous. The CDR3 has 15 amino acids. CDR1 is SGHNT and CDR2 is YYREEE in the germline V gene (reference sequence). Trimming cost V 1 base and J 1 base, with 9 bases left between them. CDR3 amino acids: CASSLNPQSNQPQHF. The CDR3 nucleotides are TGTGCCAGCAGCTTGAATCCACAGAGCAATCAGCCCCAGCATTTT.

This clone was detected only a few times. The chain recombines TRBV6-5 with TRBJ1-2; TRBD1 is a possible D gene (5 bases). There are 15 residues in the CDR3. V shed 2 bases and J shed 5 bases, with 15 bases lying between them. Germline V lookup: CDR1 MNHEY, CDR2 SVGAGI. The CDR3 sequence is CASSYAQGVGYGYTF. As DNA, the CDR3 is TGTGCCAGCAGTTACGCCCAGGGTGTAGGGTATGGCTACACCTTC.

The J gene is TRBJ1-3, the V gene TRBV4-3, with D possibly TRBD1 on 6 matching bases. With 5 bases removed from V and 0 bases from J, the gap between germline ends came to 11 bases. CDR3 length equals 15 residues. Germline V gives CDR1 LGHNA, CDR2 YSLEER. The CDR3 bases are TGCGCCAGCAGCGGGGGACACCACTCTGGAAACACCATATATTTT. Its translation: CASSGGHHSGNTIYF.

The chain carries TRBV9 and TRBJ2-7, with TRBD1 matching over 7 bases. Germline CDR1 SGDLS, CDR2 YYNGEE. Trimming cost V 4 bases and J 2 bases; bases outside gene matches: 9. The CDR3 covers 15 residues. The CDR3 bases are TGTGCCAGCAGCCCTTCGACAGGGTACCCCTACGAGCAGTACTTC. This sequence encodes CASSPSTGYPYEQYF.

This clone was picked up a small number of times. The chain uses TRBV5-1 and TRBJ1-5; no clear D gene. Germline V gene sequence: CDR1 SGHRS, CDR2 YFSETQ. This CDR3 is 12 amino acids long. V dropped 0 bases and J dropped 6 bases, with 4 bases sitting between them. As DNA, the CDR3 is TGCGCCAGCAGCTTGGACGGTCAGCCCCAGCATTTT. Translated, it gives CASSLDGQPQHF.